This T cell receptor beta chain emerged from a study of T cell changes during pregnancy in multiple sclerosis. Some clones are missing from TCRdb's copy, which holds only in-frame ones; the method was immunoSEQ multiplex PCR. This table holds 20,000 to 25,000 clones, 91% found once. CDR3 length: 15 residues. Germline values: CDR1 SGHNT, CDR2 YENEEA. Trimming left V 3 bases short and J 0 bases short, with 9 bases between. The receptor's source is a female donor with multiple sclerosis, enrolled in a pregnancy study. The gene calls are TRBV11-3 and TRBJ1-3; perhaps TRBD1 as D (5 bases). Sequenced here: CD4+ T cells from peripheral blood mononuclear cells, sampled in the third trimester of pregnancy. The CDR3: CASSLGGFSGNTIYF. The CDR3 nucleotides are TGTGCCAGCAGCTTGGGGGGGTTCTCTGGAAACACCATATATTTT. The whole variable domain, filled in from reference TRBV11-3 and TRBJ1-3, reads EAGVVQSPRYKIIEKKQPVAFWCNPISGHNTLYWYLQNLGQGPELLIRYENEEAVDDSQLPKDRFSAERLKGVDSTLKIQPAELGDSAVYLCASSLGGFSGNTIYFGEGSWLTVV.